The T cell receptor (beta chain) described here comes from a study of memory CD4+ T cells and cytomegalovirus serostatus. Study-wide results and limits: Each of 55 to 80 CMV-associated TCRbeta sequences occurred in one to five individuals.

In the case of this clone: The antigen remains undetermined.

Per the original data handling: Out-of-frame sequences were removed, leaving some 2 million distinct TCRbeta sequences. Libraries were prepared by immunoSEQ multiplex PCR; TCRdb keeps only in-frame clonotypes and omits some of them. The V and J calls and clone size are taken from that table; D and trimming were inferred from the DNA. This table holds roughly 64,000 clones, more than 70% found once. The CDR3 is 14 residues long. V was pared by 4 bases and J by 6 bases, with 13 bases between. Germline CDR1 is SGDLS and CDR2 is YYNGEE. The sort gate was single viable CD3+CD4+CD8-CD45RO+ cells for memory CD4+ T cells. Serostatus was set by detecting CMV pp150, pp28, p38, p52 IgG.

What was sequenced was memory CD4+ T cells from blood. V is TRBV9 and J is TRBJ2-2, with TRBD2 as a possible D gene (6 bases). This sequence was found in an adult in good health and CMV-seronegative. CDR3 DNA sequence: TGTGCCAGCAGCAAATCCCTAGCGTCCGGGGAGCTGTTTTTT. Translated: CASSKSLASGELFF.